The 22 T cell receptor beta chains presented below share a single source sample, sequenced in a study of blood T cell repertoires in COVID-19. Generated by immunoSEQ multiplex PCR, the TCRdb table keeps only in-frame clones and is missing some. This sample carries a few hundred thousand clones, roughly 90% of them seen once, and the ten largest clones take around 3%. Specimen: peripheral blood. These receptors originate from a woman aged 30 to 39 with COVID-19, enrolled during active disease.

This chain joins TRBV7-9 and TRBJ2-1; the match to TRBD2 covers 9 bases. The CDR3 loop spans 15 amino acids. CDR1 and CDR2 (germline): SEHNR, FQNEAQ (reference sequence). V gave up 3 bases and J gave up 9 bases; unmatched junction bases: 9. The CDR3: CASSFGGGAQIEQFF. In nucleotides, the CDR3 is TGTGCCAGCAGCTTCGGCGGGGGGGCTCAAATTGAGCAGTTCTTC.

The J gene is TRBJ1-1, the V gene TRBV27; D not certain. CDR1 is MNHEY and CDR2 is SMNVEV in the germline V gene (reference sequence). The CDR3 sequence is 15 residues long. Trimming pared 6 bases from V and 4 bases from J, leaving 18 bases between. In DNA form, the CDR3 reads TGTGCCAGCAGCCCTAGGGAGTCGACGCTCACTGAAGCTTTCTTT. It yields the protein CASSPRESTLTEAFF.

The genes are TRBV10-3 and TRBJ2-7; 10 bases align to TRBD2. Per the germline V gene, CDR1 is ENHRY and CDR2 is SYGVKD. The V and J ends lost 1 base and 4 bases, in that order; junction bases with no gene match: 10. This CDR3 has 17 residues. The CDR3 reads CAISEWVAGGLMYEQYF. The DNA of the CDR3 is TGTGCCATCAGTGAGTGGGTAGCGGGGGGCCTCATGTACGAGCAGTACTTC.

V gene TRBV21-1 combines with J gene TRBJ2-1; the table gives TRBD2 as D, unverified against the DNA. TRBV21-1 is marked as a pseudogene. There are 17 residues in the CDR3. The chain's CDR3 is CASSKASPSGPQDEQFF. CDR3 sequence (DNA): TGTGCCAGCAGCAAAGCAAGTCCTAGCGGCCCCCAAGACGAGCAGTTCTTC.

V is TRBV19 and J is TRBJ1-2, with a weak D call TRBD1 (6 bases). Trimming removed 3 bases from V and 10 bases from J, with 18 bases in between. CDR3 length equals 14 residues. Germline CDR1 and CDR2: LNHDA and SQIVND (reference sequence). This CDR3 is CASSIGTTKRDYTF. CDR3 nucleotide sequence: TGTGCCAGTAGTATCGGGACAACTAAACGGGACTACACCTTC.

This chain uses TRBV7-2 with TRBJ1-2, with D possibly being TRBD1 (5 bases). The CDR3 sequence is 17 residues long. V was trimmed by 3 bases and J by 4 bases, leaving 21 bases between them. Per germline, CDR1 SGHTA and CDR2 FQGNSA. The CDR3 loop is CASSFGGVGGASYGYTF. The DNA for the CDR3 is TGTGCCAGCAGCTTTGGAGGGGTGGGAGGGGCAAGCTATGGCTACACCTTC.

The V and J genes are TRBV30 and TRBJ1-5, with TRBD1 identical over 9 bases. This CDR3 contains 13 residues. With V trimmed by 5 bases and J by 5 bases, 4 bases remained unmatched. Germline V lookup: CDR1 GTSNPN, CDR2 SVGIG (reference sequence). The CDR3 DNA sequence: TGTGCCTGGGGGACAGGGAAGTATCAGCCCCAGCATTTT. Protein sequence: CAWGTGKYQPQHF.

About this clone: At one of its ends the junction is not consistent with the germline gene, which may arise from a read error. The chain is built from TRBV29-1 and TRBJ2-5; TRBD1 might be the D (6 bases). The CDR3 is made up of 11 amino acids. The germline gives CDR1 SQVTM, CDR2 ANQGSEA. CDR3 protein: CSVAGQGTTDF. As DNA, the CDR3 is TGCAGCGTTGCGGGGCAGGGGACGACGGACTTC.

The chain employs TRBV11-3 and TRBJ2-5; D is possibly TRBD2 (6 bases). Germline V lookup: CDR1 SGHNT, CDR2 YENEEA. V lost 1 base, J lost 0 bases, and 12 bases lay in between. This CDR3 has 16 amino acids. The CDR3 spells CASSLGADYYQETQYF. The CDR3 nucleotides are TGTGCCAGCAGCTTAGGGGCGGACTACTACCAAGAGACCCAGTACTTC.

The chain is built from TRBV27 and TRBJ2-5; D unclear. This CDR3 contains 13 residues. Germline CDR1 reads MNHEY; CDR2 reads SMNVEV (reference sequence). V lost 5 bases, J lost 4 bases, and 11 bases lay in between. In DNA, the CDR3 is TGTGCCAGCAGTCCCTACGTCGGAGAGACCCAGTACTTC. This codes for CASSPYVGETQYF.

In its sample, this clone was seen once. The CDR3, as DNA: TGTGCCAGCGGCCCGGGCAGGGGGCGCCTTGAGGGCACTGAAGCTTTCTTT. Translating it yields CASGPGRGRLEGTEAFF. The V gene is TRBV4-2, the J gene TRBJ1-1; 8 bases map to TRBD1. The germline V gene encodes CDR1 LGHNA and CDR2 YNFKEQ. J lost 4 bases, V lost 8 bases, and 18 bases had no gene match. This CDR3 comprises 17 residues.

This clone was picked up a small number of times. The rearrangement joins TRBV28 to TRBJ1-1; no clear D gene. Germline-derived CDR1 and CDR2 are MDHEN and SYDVKM. This CDR3 is built from 13 residues. The ends were cut back, 7 bases at V and 1 base at J, with 10 bases in the middle. The CDR3 sequence: CASNNGQNTEAFF. DNA for the CDR3: TGTGCCAGCAATAATGGGCAGAACACTGAAGCTTTCTTT.

The chain employs TRBV27 and TRBJ2-5; 7 bases agree with TRBD1. V dropped 2 bases and J dropped 5; count of bases not matched to a gene: 2. Germline V CDR1 and CDR2: MNHEY, SMNVEV (reference sequence). CDR3 length: 13 amino acids. The CDR3 loop reads CASSLDRVETQYF. DNA of the CDR3: TGTGCCAGCAGTTTAGACAGGGTTGAGACCCAGTACTTC.

This clone came up a few times. The chain couples TRBV7-7 to TRBJ1-1; no clear D. CDR1 and CDR2 (germline): SSHAT, FNYEAQ (reference sequence). The CDR3 is 13 residues long. CDR3 protein: CASSDNLHTEAFF. CDR3 nucleotide sequence: TGTGCTAGCTCCGACAATCTACACACTGAAGCTTTCTTT.

The chain uses TRBV28 and TRBJ2-3; D unresolved. The ends were cut back, 2 bases at V and 0 bases at J, with 9 bases in the middle. This CDR3 region has 15 residues. Germline lookup yields CDR1 MDHEN and CDR2 SYDVKM. CDR3: CASSLAITSTDTQYF. DNA for the CDR3: TGTGCCAGCAGTTTAGCCATCACTAGCACAGATACGCAGTATTTT.

The genes are TRBV7-9 and TRBJ1-2, with 8 nucleotides matching TRBD1. Germline trimming cut 0 bases from V and 8 bases from J; bases unmatched to any gene: 8. Germline V gene lookup returns CDR1 SEHNR and CDR2 FQNEAQ (reference sequence). This CDR3 comprises 15 residues. This chain's CDR3 is CASSLAWTGINGYTF. CDR3 nucleotides: TGTGCCAGCAGCTTAGCGTGGACAGGGATCAACGGCTACACCTTC.

CDR3 sequence (DNA): TGTGCCAGCAGCTTAGGAAATAGCGGGAGTTCGGAGACCCAGTACTTC. Its translation: CASSLGNSGSSETQYF. V and J are TRBV7-2 and TRBJ2-5; 9 bases agree with TRBD2. After removal of 1 base from V and 5 bases from J, the junction contained 8 bases not matched to a gene. The V gene's germline CDR1 is SGHTA and CDR2 FQGNSA. The CDR3 has 16 residues.

In regard to this clone: The DNA is left out, because the CDR3 cannot be placed on it with certainty; the CDR3 is given as TCRdb lists it. The chain employs TRBV23-1 and TRBJ1-2; the table's D gene call, TRBD1, was not cross checked with the DNA. TRBV23-1 is marked as an open reading frame, function uncertain. Counting both end residues, the CDR3 totals 14 amino acids. The CDR3 sequence: CASSTSTDREGYTF.

The chain joins TRBV4-3 to TRBJ2-3; 10 nucleotides agree with TRBD1. This CDR3 has 17 residues. V gave up 1 base and J gave up 1 base; unmatched junction bases: 5. From germline, CDR1 is LGHNA and CDR2 YSLEER. The CDR3 DNA follows: TGCGCCAGCAGCCAAGGGGCCGGGACAGGGGGCACAGATACGCAGTATTTT. This sequence encodes CASSQGAGTGGTDTQYF.

V is TRBV18 and J is TRBJ2-1; D call uncertain. Looked up from germline, CDR1 is KGHSH and CDR2 is LQKENI. Trimming stripped 9 bases from V and 4 bases from J, with 19 bases between. The CDR3 is 15 amino acids. The CDR3 spells CASSEYSRSYNEQFF. Here the CDR3 DNA reads TGTGCCAGTTCAGAATACTCAAGAAGTTACAATGAGCAGTTCTTC.

The CDR3 DNA sequence: TGTGCCAGCAGCTCCCGTGGGCCCGCCGGGGAGCTGTTTTTT. Its protein product is CASSSRGPAGELFF. V and J are TRBV7-6 and TRBJ2-2; no clear D. The CDR3 has 14 amino acids. V lost 4 bases, J lost 6 bases, and 12 bases lay in between. Germline V lookup: CDR1 SGHVS, CDR2 FNYEAQ.

This chain connects TRBV11-2 to TRBJ2-5, with 11 bases identical to TRBD1. The CDR3 contains 15 residues. V lost 3 bases to trimming and J lost 5 bases; unmatched junction nucleotides: 5. The germline gives CDR1 SGHAT, CDR2 FQNNGV. CDR3 DNA: TGTGCCAGCAGCTTCGGGACAGGGGGTTTGGAGACCCAGTACTTC. This encodes CASSFGTGGLETQYF.